This note documents a single T cell receptor (beta chain) sequence. Its antigen remains unidentified. This entry is derived from a study of T cell repertoires in cytomegalovirus infection. Overall study context: HLA-C-restricted CMV epitopes, recently identified, and well-studied HLA-B-restricted ones were used by the study.

Study-wide findings and caveats: Identification of carriers of CMV plus the relevant HLA was achieved through cumulative public TCR beta family frequency.

Each CDR3 protein gets one entry after TCRdb re-called the reads with MiXCR. The data show 65,000 to 85,000 distinct CDR3 sequences, with around 28% seen just once and 45% to 75% held by the top ten. This CDR3 is built from 16 residues. Germline V lookup: CDR1 MNHEY, CDR2 SVGEGT. With 5 bases clipped from V and 5 bases from J, the junction kept 12 bases outside the gene matches. This receptor was taken from a human donor in good health (CMV status not recorded). Some clones in this sample may be carry-over from other donors' samples. Sequencing was performed on CD8+ T cells from cultured PBMCs, taken from culture after CMV antigen stimulation. J is TRBJ2-3 and V is TRBV6-2 or TRBV6-3, with 8 bases identical to TRBD2. Written as DNA, the CDR3 is TGTGCCAGCAGTCCGCTTAGCGGGGCCGGGGGAGATACGCAGTATTTT. It encodes CASSPLSGAGGDTQYF.